Listed below are T cell receptor beta chains from one sample, sequenced in a study of blood T cells in healthy people across ages. TCRdb independently ran MiXCR on the 5' RACE reads; one entry per CDR3 protein. This sample carries hundreds of thousands of distinct CDR3 sequences, about 52% of them seen once, and the ten largest clones take around a third. The material sequenced was blood. The receptors were gathered from a woman in her sixties in good health. The CDR3 runs from the conserved cysteine through the conserved F or W. A D gene is named only where the DNA matches it firmly. Only part of the rows carry a size: once, few, many, or a class if the clone is expanded.

>.|TRBV4-3|few|TRBJ1-1
CASSQDTGITEAFF
TGCGCCAGCAGCCAAGATACAGGGATCACTGAAGCTTTCTTT
>TRBD2|TRBV28|.|TRBJ2-7
CASSSSRLAGGKPSYEQYF
TGTGCCAGCAGTTCATCCAGACTAGCGGGAGGCAAGCCGTCCTACGAGCAGTACTTC
>.|TRBV29-1|.|TRBJ2-1
CSVSKAQETQFF
TGCAGCGTTAGTAAGGCCCAAGAGACCCAGTTCTTC
>TRBD2|TRBV6-5|.|TRBJ2-7
CASSYARLAGSYEQYF
TGTGCCAGCAGTTACGCCCGACTAGCGGGGTCCTACGAGCAGTACTTC
>TRBD2|TRBV20-1|.|TRBJ2-7
CSARDRVLAGANEQYF
TGCAGTGCTAGAGATCGGGTACTAGCGGGAGCCAACGAGCAGTACTTC
>TRBD1|TRBV6-1|few|TRBJ1-4
CASPEGGQGADNEKLFF
TGTGCCAGCCCCGAAGGGGGACAGGGGGCAGATAATGAAAAACTGTTTTTT
>.|TRBV20-1|few|TRBJ2-7
CSASRPEWYEQYF
TGCAGTGCTAGTCGCCCTGAGTGGTACGAGCAGTACTTC
>.|TRBV3-1|.|TRBJ1-1
CASSLNRATEAFF
TGTGCCAGCAGCCTAAACAGGGCTACTGAAGCTTTCTTT
>.|TRBV7-3|.|TRBJ2-7
CASSPGVYYEQYF
TGTGCCAGCAGCCCGGGCGTCTACTACGAGCAGTACTTC
>TRBD1|TRBV2|.|TRBJ2-7
CASEQDRGNEQYF
TGTGCCAGCGAACAGGACAGGGGCAACGAGCAGTACTTC
>.|TRBV20-1|.|TRBJ1-4
CSARGGGGHEKLFF
TGCAGTGCTAGAGGTGGCGGGGGGCATGAAAAACTGTTTTTT
>.|TRBV6-4|once|TRBJ1-1
CASSTDRYTEAFF
TGTGCCAGCAGTACGGACAGATACACTGAAGCTTTCTTT
>TRBD1|TRBV5-1|.|TRBJ2-7
CASSTTPGTAYEQYF
TGCGCCAGCAGCACCACACCCGGGACAGCCTACGAGCAGTACTTC
>.|TRBV4-2|.|TRBJ2-1
CASSQPTYYNEQFF
TGTGCCAGCAGCCAACCGACCTACTACAATGAGCAGTTCTTC
>.|TRBV9|.|TRBJ2-1
CASSTSGTHHEQFF
TGTGCCAGCAGCACGTCCGGGACACATCATGAGCAGTTCTTC
>.|TRBV7-2|few|TRBJ2-3
CASSRSRGHTDTQYF
TGTGCCAGCAGCAGGTCCCGGGGGCACACAGATACGCAGTATTTT